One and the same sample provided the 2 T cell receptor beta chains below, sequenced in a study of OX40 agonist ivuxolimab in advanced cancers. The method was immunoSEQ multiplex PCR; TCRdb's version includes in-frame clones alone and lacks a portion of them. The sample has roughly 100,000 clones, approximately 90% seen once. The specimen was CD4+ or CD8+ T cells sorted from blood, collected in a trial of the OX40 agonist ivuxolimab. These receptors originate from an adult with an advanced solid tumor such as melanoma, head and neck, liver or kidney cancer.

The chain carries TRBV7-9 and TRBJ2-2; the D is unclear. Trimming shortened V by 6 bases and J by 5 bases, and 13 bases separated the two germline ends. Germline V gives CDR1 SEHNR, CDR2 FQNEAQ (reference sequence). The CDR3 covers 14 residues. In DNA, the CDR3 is TGTGCCAGCAGGTTAAGTGGGGAAACCGGGGAGCTGTTTTTT. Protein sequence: CASRLSGETGELFF.

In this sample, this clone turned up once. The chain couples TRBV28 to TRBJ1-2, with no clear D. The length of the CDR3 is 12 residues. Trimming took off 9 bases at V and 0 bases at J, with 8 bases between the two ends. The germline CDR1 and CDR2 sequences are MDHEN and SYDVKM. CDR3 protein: CASTEANYGYTF. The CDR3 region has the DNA TGTGCCAGTACAGAAGCTAACTATGGCTACACCTTC.